This T cell receptor (beta chain) was identified during a study of molecular identifiers for immune sequencing clone quantification. Study context: Replicates partitioned RNA from roughly 21,000 or 96,000 naive CD8 cells into five parts, sequencing four. Overall study results and limits: Jurkat TCR RNA that was spiked in from one cell was reportedly detectable among under 1.2 million naive cells. Whereas clones above 20 RNA copies held under 1% of naive-cell molecules, they held over 97% of effector molecules.

As previously described, bulk TCR libraries were made using listed TCR primers. Using its own MiXCR run on the PCR reads, TCRdb lists one record per CDR3 protein. The table has 7,500 to 10,000 distinct CDR3 sequences, approximately 15% seen once. In its sample, this clonotype was seen many times. The antigen is not known. Trimming left V 4 bases short and J 5 bases short, with 8 bases between. CDR3 length: 12 residues. Germline CDR1 SEHNR, CDR2 FQNEAQ (reference sequence). The clonotype was recovered from a human donor in good health. Some libraries in this study had Jurkat cell RNA spiked in. This chain joins TRBV7-9 and TRBJ1-1; D unresolved. Source material: naive CD8+ T cells from blood, with Jurkat cell RNA spiked in. Subset denoted: FACS-sorted CD8+CD4-CCR7+CD45RA+ naive T cells. CDR3 region: CASSSAGTEAFF. The DNA for the CDR3 is TGTGCCAGCAGCTCCGCCGGGACTGAAGCTTTCTTT. Combining the CDR3 with reference TRBV7-9 and TRBJ1-1 gives the whole variable domain DTGVSQNPRHKITKRGQNVTFRCDPISEHNRLYWYRQTLGQGPEFLTYFQNEAQLEKSRLLSDRFSAERPKGSFSTLEIQRTEQGDSAMYLCASSSAGTEAFFGQGTRLTVV.